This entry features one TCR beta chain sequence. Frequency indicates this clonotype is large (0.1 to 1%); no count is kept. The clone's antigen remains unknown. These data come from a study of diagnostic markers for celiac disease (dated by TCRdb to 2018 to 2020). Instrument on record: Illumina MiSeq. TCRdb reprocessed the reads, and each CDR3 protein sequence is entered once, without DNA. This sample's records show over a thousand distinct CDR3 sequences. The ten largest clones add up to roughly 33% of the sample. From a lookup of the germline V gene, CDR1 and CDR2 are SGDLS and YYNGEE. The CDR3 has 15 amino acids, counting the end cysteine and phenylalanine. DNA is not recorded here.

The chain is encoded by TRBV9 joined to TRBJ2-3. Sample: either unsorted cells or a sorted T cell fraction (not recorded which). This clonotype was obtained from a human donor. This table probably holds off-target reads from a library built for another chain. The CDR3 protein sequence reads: CASSSMTYPTDTQYF.